The 30 T cell receptor beta chains below were found in one sample sequenced in a study of cytomegalovirus exposure and HLA in healthy donors. Both 60 Vbeta primers and 13 Jbeta primers went into the PCR. Assay: immunoSEQ multiplex PCR; the TCRdb copy retains only in-frame clones and omits some. Seen here are around 250,000 clones, about 93% observed once, and the top ten hold 1.5% to 2%. Sequenced input: PBMCs. The origin of the receptors is a girl aged 2 to 10 in good health and CMV-seronegative.

The chain recombines TRBV6-1 with TRBJ2-2; 10 bases match TRBD1. This CDR3 comprises 15 residues. Trimming took 5 bases from V and 5 from J; bases not matched to a gene: 5. The V gene's germline CDR1 is MNHNS and CDR2 SASEGT. The CDR3 region is CASSSGTGATGELFF. The CDR3 coding sequence is TGTGCCAGCAGTTCCGGGACAGGGGCAACCGGGGAGCTGTTTTTT.

In its sample, this clone was seen once. The chain couples TRBV5-1 to TRBJ2-7; 8 bases map to TRBD1. V gave up 4 bases and J gave up 3 bases; unmatched junction bases: 6. CDR1 SGHRS and CDR2 YFSETQ come from the germline V gene. The CDR3 totals 14 residues. CDR3 region: CASSEGQGYYEQYF. CDR3 sequence (DNA): TGCGCCAGCAGCGAAGGACAGGGTTACTACGAGCAGTACTTC.

The V call is TRBV7-6, the J call TRBJ2-5; 11 bases are a match to TRBD2. The CDR3 is 16 residues long. The junction had 3 bases not matched to a gene; V was cut back by 1 base and J by 2 bases. Germline V gene lookup returns CDR1 SGHVS and CDR2 FNYEAQ. The CDR3 loop reads CASSLGLAGSQETQYF. The CDR3, as DNA: TGTGCCAGCAGCTTAGGACTAGCGGGGTCGCAAGAGACCCAGTACTTC.

The rearrangement links TRBV9 to TRBJ1-2; D gene uncertain. Germline-derived CDR1 and CDR2 are SGDLS and YYNGEE. V gave up 0 bases and J gave up 8 bases, with 11 bases separating them. The CDR3 covers 13 residues. CDR3 region: CASSVGPGEGYTF. In nucleotides, the CDR3 is TGTGCCAGCAGCGTAGGGCCCGGGGAGGGCTACACCTTC.

This chain joins TRBV7-9 and TRBJ1-4; 7 nucleotides match TRBD1. CDR3 length equals 18 residues. V trimming: 1 base; J trimming: 0 bases; junction bases outside the gene matches: 8. Germline values: CDR1 SEHNR, CDR2 FQNEAQ (reference sequence). CDR3 in amino acids: CASSLGVDRAATNEKLFF. CDR3 DNA sequence: TGTGCCAGCAGCTTAGGGGTCGACAGGGCTGCAACTAATGAAAAACTGTTTTTT.

The chain joins TRBV6-1 to TRBJ2-2; 7 bases are shared with TRBD2. The germline CDR1 and CDR2 sequences are MNHNS and SASEGT. The CDR3 runs 16 residues. The junction had 8 bases not matched to a gene; V was cut back by 2 bases and J by 5 bases. The CDR3 loop reads CASSEMAGVFTGELFF. The CDR3, as DNA: TGTGCCAGCAGTGAAATGGCGGGAGTATTTACCGGGGAGCTGTTTTTT.

The chain recombines TRBV27 with TRBJ1-6, with D possibly matching TRBD1 (6 bases). The CDR3 consists of 18 residues. Trimming left V 3 bases short and J 0 bases short, with 15 bases between. Germline V CDR1 and CDR2: MNHEY, SMNVEV (reference sequence). The CDR3 sequence is CASSFYPQGSSYNSPLHF. CDR3 in DNA: TGTGCCAGCAGTTTCTACCCCCAGGGGAGCTCCTATAATTCACCCCTCCACTTT.

V and J are TRBV18 and TRBJ2-3, with D unclear. Trimming removed 3 bases from V and 2 bases from J, with 18 bases in between. The germline V gene has CDR1 KGHSH and CDR2 LQKENI. CDR3 size: 17 residues. CDR3 amino acids: CASSPLRSSTYTDTQYF. The CDR3 nucleotides are TGTGCCAGCTCACCGCTTCGATCCTCAACCTACACAGATACGCAGTATTTT.

The chain employs TRBV30 and TRBJ2-2, with D possibly being TRBD1 (6 bases). Trimming took 0 bases from V and 1 from J, leaving 15 bases between them. The CDR3 has 17 amino acids. Germline lookup yields CDR1 GTSNPN and CDR2 SVGIG (reference sequence). CDR3 loop: CAWSVRRRTENTGELFF. The CDR3 DNA reads TGTGCCTGGAGTGTACGTCGGAGGACAGAGAACACCGGGGAGCTGTTTTTT.

This chain uses TRBV30 with TRBJ2-3; D remains unclear. This CDR3 has 15 residues. The V and J ends lost 4 bases and 2 bases respectively, with 16 bases between them. Germline V gene lookup returns CDR1 GTSNPN and CDR2 SVGIG (reference sequence). As DNA, the CDR3 is TGTGCCTGGACTACCGGCGGCAGAAACACAGATACGCAGTATTTT. Translation: CAWTTGGRNTDTQYF.

J is TRBJ2-7 and V is TRBV2; D uncertain. Germline CDR1 and CDR2: SNHLY and FYNNEI. The CDR3 extends over 10 amino acids. V dropped 6 bases and J dropped 6 bases, with 6 bases sitting between them. The CDR3 here is CASSLAEQYF. CDR3 in DNA: TGTGCCAGCAGCCTGGCCGAGCAGTACTTC.

The J gene is TRBJ2-7, the V gene TRBV2; D is perhaps TRBD1 (6 bases). This CDR3 is 12 amino acids long. Trimming stripped 10 bases from V and 2 bases from J, with 12 bases between. In germline, CDR1 is SNHLY, CDR2 FYNNEI. CDR3 region: CATQGKAYEQYF. The DNA of the CDR3 is TGTGCCACCCAGGGGAAAGCCTACGAGCAGTACTTC.

The J gene is TRBJ1-1, the V gene TRBV11-2, with 9 positions matching TRBD1. Germline loops: CDR1 SGHAT, CDR2 FQNNGV. This CDR3 has 16 amino acids. After removal of 5 bases from V and 5 bases from J, the junction contained 12 bases not matched to a gene. CDR3 sequence (DNA): TGTGCCAGCAGCCCCCGTGCCAAGACAGGGGGTACTGAAGCTTTCTTT. This codes for CASSPRAKTGGTEAFF.

The chain uses TRBV2 and TRBJ1-1, with D maybe TRBD1 (6 bases). V was clipped by 4 bases and J by 2 bases, with 11 bases between them. The CDR3 length is 14 residues. Germline CDR1 is SNHLY and CDR2 is FYNNEI. The CDR3 loop reads CASSVGGPNTEAFF. The CDR3 DNA is TGTGCCAGCAGTGTCGGGGGGCCCAACACTGAAGCTTTCTTT.

This clone was counted a few times. The V and J genes are TRBV11-1 and TRBJ2-7; TRBD2 aligns across 11 bases. The CDR3 loop spans 17 amino acids. The germline CDR1 and CDR2 sequences are SGHAT and FQDESV (reference sequence). The V and J ends lost 2 bases and 6 bases, in that order; junction bases with no gene match: 12. The CDR3, as DNA: TGTGCCAGCAGCTTAAGGGCTAGCGGGGGGCCAGTATTCGAGCAGTACTTC. Translated, it gives CASSLRASGGPVFEQYF.

The rearrangement links TRBV13 to TRBJ1-6, with D possibly being TRBD1 (5 bases). The V end lost 3 bases, the J end lost 5 bases, and 17 bases lay between the germline ends. Germline assignment: CDR1 PRHDT and CDR2 FYEKMQ (reference sequence). The CDR3 consists of 17 residues. CDR3 loop: CASSLGGTDGNNSPLHF. The CDR3 DNA follows: TGTGCCAGCAGCTTGGGGGGAACCGACGGAAATAATTCACCCCTCCACTTT.

On this clone: Its ends do not fully match the called genes, so a read error is possible. The DNA for the CDR3 is TGCAGCGTGGAAGGGAGTAAAGCTTTCTTT. Translated, it gives CSVEGSKAFF. The chain has TRBV29-1 and TRBJ1-1, with D unclear. The CDR3 consists of 10 residues. Per the germline V gene, CDR1 is SQVTM and CDR2 is ANQGSEA.

The gene calls are TRBV15 and TRBJ1-4, with no clear D. V gave up 1 base and J gave up 10 bases, with 10 bases separating them. Germline loops: CDR1 LNHNV, CDR2 YYDKDF (reference sequence). This CDR3 has 13 amino acids. The CDR3 sequence is CATSRGTGGKLFF. CDR3 DNA sequence: TGTGCCACCAGCAGAGGGACCGGAGGAAAACTGTTTTTT.

The genes are TRBV27 and TRBJ2-7; 10 positions agree with TRBD1. Germline V gene lookup returns CDR1 MNHEY and CDR2 SMNVEV (reference sequence). V lost 3 bases, J lost 5 bases, and 7 bases stayed unmatched. CDR3 size: 15 residues. CDR3 DNA sequence: TGTGCCAGCAGTTTGACAGGGGGCCTTTCCAACGAGCAGTACTTC. Translating it yields CASSLTGGLSNEQYF.

The V call is TRBV25-1, the J call TRBJ2-7, with a possible D match to TRBD2 (5 bases). Trimming took 0 bases from V and 4 from J, leaving 13 bases between them. The germline V gene encodes CDR1 MGHDK and CDR2 SYGVNS. The CDR3 has 15 amino acids. CDR3 sequence: CASSEYERAGYEQYF. In nucleotides, the CDR3 is TGTGCCAGCAGTGAATATGAGAGGGCCGGATACGAGCAGTACTTC.

The chain uses TRBV5-6 and TRBJ1-2; 8 bases match TRBD1. This CDR3 has 17 residues. Germline values: CDR1 SGHDT, CDR2 YYEEEE. J lost 1 base, V lost 3 bases, and 11 bases had no gene match. The CDR3 loop reads CASSWGQGAPYNYGYTF. CDR3 coding DNA: TGTGCCAGCAGCTGGGGCCAGGGGGCGCCATATAACTATGGCTACACCTTC.

The rearrangement links TRBV9 to TRBJ1-2, with D unclear. The V gene's germline CDR1 is SGDLS and CDR2 YYNGEE. The CDR3 length is 14 residues. V lost 3 bases, J lost 3 bases, and 12 bases lay in between. CDR3 coding DNA: TGTGCCAGCAGCGCCGCCGGACTGGACTATGGCTACACCTTC. This encodes CASSAAGLDYGYTF. Looking up the rest from reference TRBV9 and TRBJ1-2 gives the full variable domain: DSGVTQTPKHLITATGQRVTLRCSPRSGDLSVYWYQQSLDQGLQFLIQYYNGEERAKGNILERFSAQQFPDLHSELNLSSLELGDSALYFCASSAAGLDYGYTFGSGTRLTVV.

The chain employs TRBV28 and TRBJ2-2, with 9 bases aligning to TRBD2. In germline, CDR1 is MDHEN, CDR2 SYDVKM. The ends lost 4 bases at V and 3 bases at J; junction bases unmatched: 9. This CDR3 region has 17 residues. CDR3 nucleotides: TGTGCCAGCAGTTCGCTCTTAGCGGGGGAGTACACCGGGGAGCTGTTTTTT. It is translated as CASSSLLAGEYTGELFF.

The table lists this clone with a count of one. The chain combines TRBV6-1 with TRBJ1-1; 9 nucleotides align to TRBD1. This CDR3 has 15 amino acids. The junction had 3 bases not matched to a gene; V was cut back by 3 bases and J by 1 base. Germline V gene lookup returns CDR1 MNHNS and CDR2 SASEGT. The CDR3 reads CASSDQQGANTEAFF. As DNA, the CDR3 is TGTGCCAGCAGTGACCAACAGGGGGCGAACACTGAAGCTTTCTTT.

This chain links TRBV6-1 with TRBJ2-2; no clear D gene. V was cut by 9 bases and J by 0 bases, with 11 bases left in between. The CDR3 length is 14 residues. The V gene's germline CDR1 is MNHNS and CDR2 SASEGT. As DNA, the CDR3 is TGTGCCAGTCGGGTATCCTCGAACACCGGGGAGCTGTTTTTT. Its translation: CASRVSSNTGELFF.

The chain carries TRBV5-6 and TRBJ2-7; tentative D call: TRBD2 (5 bases). The germline CDR1 and CDR2 sequences are SGHDT and YYEEEE. The CDR3 sequence is 14 residues long. V was shortened by 4 bases and J by 2 bases, with 13 bases between the two germline ends. CDR3 DNA sequence: TGTGCCAGCAGCCCCCGGGCCGGGGCCTACGAGCAGTACTTC. As protein: CASSPRAGAYEQYF.

The rearrangement links TRBV5-6 to TRBJ1-3; D call uncertain. The germline gives CDR1 SGHDT, CDR2 YYEEEE. CDR3 length: 17 amino acids. V was cut by 0 bases and J by 0 bases, with 13 bases left in between. CDR3 amino acids: CASSLGVLLSSGNTIYF. In nucleotides, the CDR3 is TGTGCCAGCAGCTTGGGTGTGCTACTGAGCTCTGGAAACACCATATATTTT.

The genes are TRBV4-2 and TRBJ2-5; 9 nucleotides align to TRBD2. V lost 1 base to trimming and J lost 5 bases; unmatched junction nucleotides: 8. CDR1 is LGHNA, CDR2 YNFKEQ, per germline. The CDR3 is 16 residues long. The CDR3 loop reads CASSQGLAGFLETQYF. The CDR3, as DNA: TGTGCCAGCAGCCAAGGCCTAGCGGGGTTTCTCGAGACCCAGTACTTC.

The V and J genes are TRBV27 and TRBJ2-3; the match to TRBD2 covers 9 bases. This CDR3 has 16 residues. After removal of 5 bases from V and 7 bases from J, the junction contained 13 bases not matched to a gene. In germline, CDR1 is MNHEY, CDR2 SMNVEV (reference sequence). The chain's CDR3 is CASSPSAGGTPHTQYF. CDR3 nucleotide sequence: TGTGCCAGCAGTCCGTCTGCGGGAGGGACCCCCCATACGCAGTATTTT.

This rearrangement joins TRBV5-4 to TRBJ2-3, with D maybe TRBD2 (5 bases). The CDR3 has 15 residues. Germline lookup yields CDR1 SGHNT and CDR2 YYREEE (reference sequence). Between the trimmed V and J ends, which lost 5 bases and 4 bases, there was a span of 17 bases. CDR3 sequence: CASRRERVSPDTQYF. The CDR3 coding sequence is TGTGCCAGCAGAAGAGAGAGGGTGAGCCCAGATACGCAGTATTTT.